This record looks at one TCR beta chain sequence and its context. What it binds is not known. Amplification used 60 Vbeta primers and 13 Jbeta primers. The repertoire was sequenced with immunoSEQ multiplex PCR; TCRdb's copy has only in-frame clones and lacks some. The profile shows tens of thousands of clones, around 83% of them singletons. These data are taken from a study of cytomegalovirus exposure and HLA in healthy donors. General study results and limits: Later analysis suggested most CMV-associated TCR beta chains were HLA-restricted.

This CDR3 spans 15 amino acids. Germline assignment: CDR1 SGDLS and CDR2 YYNGEE. V shed 3 bases and J 9 bases; nucleotides not matched to a gene: 10. This sequence originates from a woman aged 18-29 years in good health and CMV-seronegative. This chain uses TRBV9 with TRBJ1-3, with 9 bases lining up with TRBD1. The sequenced sample consisted of PBMCs. In DNA form, the CDR3 reads TGTGCCAGCAGCGCCCTCTGGGACAGGGACAGCACCATATATTTT. It is translated as CASSALWDRDSTIYF.